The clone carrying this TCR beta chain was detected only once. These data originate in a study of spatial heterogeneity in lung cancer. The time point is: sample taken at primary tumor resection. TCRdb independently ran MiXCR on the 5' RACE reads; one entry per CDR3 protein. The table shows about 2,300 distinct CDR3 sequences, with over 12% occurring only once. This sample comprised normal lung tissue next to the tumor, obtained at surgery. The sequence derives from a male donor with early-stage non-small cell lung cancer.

The CDR3 DNA sequence: TGTGCCAGCAGTCCAACTCCGACTAGCGGAGTCTACAATGAGCAGTTCTTC. It specifies CASSPTPTSGVYNEQFF. The chain employs TRBV27 and TRBJ2-1, with 9 bases that match TRBD2. Trimming took 5 bases from V and 3 from J; bases not matched to a gene: 11. CDR1 and CDR2 from the germline V gene are MNHEY and SMNVEV (reference sequence). This CDR3 is 17 amino acids long.